The rows below give T cell receptor beta chains drawn from one sample of a study of beta chain features in type 1 diabetes. Sequencing used immunoSEQ multiplex PCR; TCRdb keeps in-frame clones, though not all of them. The table shows 250,000 or so clones, with over 65% occurring only once. Sequenced sample: naive CD4+ T cells from blood. These receptors were obtained from a man younger than 45 in good health. Both conserved end residues are part of each CDR3. Fields, in order: D gene, J gene, CDR3 length, clone size, V gene, CDR3 DNA, CDR3 protein. D genes are given only for firm matches. Some rows mark clone size as missing; the rest say once, few, many or name a class of expanded clone.

>.|TRBJ2-5|15|.|TRBV30
TGTGCCTGGAGTGTACTCGGGGCTCCCAAAGAGACCCAGTACTTC
CAWSVLGAPKETQYF
>.|TRBJ2-1|13|.|TRBV6-6
TGTGCCAGCAGTTACCTCATCAACAATGAGCAGTTCTTC
CASSYLINNEQFF
>TRBD1|TRBJ1-4|15|.|TRBV9
TGTGCCAGCAGCGTAGCACAGGGGCCTAATGAAAAACTGTTTTTT
CASSVAQGPNEKLFF
>.|TRBJ2-7|14|.|TRBV30
TGTGCCTGGAGTGGGTGGCAGGGGTACCACGAGCAGTACTTC
CAWSGWQGYHEQYF
>.|TRBJ2-1|12|.|TRBV29-1
TGCAGCCTCCGACTCGCATACAATGAGCAGTTCTTC
CSLRLAYNEQFF
>.|TRBJ2-1|13|.|TRBV29-1
TGCAGCGTTCCCCGGGACGGCAACAATGAGCAGTTCTTC
CSVPRDGNNEQFF
>.|TRBJ2-1|14|.|TRBV9
TGTGCCAGCAGCCCCTCTCCGGGCCATGGTGAGCAGTTCTTC
CASSPSPGHGEQFF
>.|TRBJ2-1|13|.|TRBV29-1
TGCAGCGTGCGGACTGTATCCTACAATGAGCAGTTCTTC
CSVRTVSYNEQFF
>.|TRBJ2-2|15|few|TRBV9
TGTGCCAGCAGCCTACAGGGCGGGACCACCGGGGAGCTGTTTTTT
CASSLQGGTTGELFF
>.|TRBJ2-3|11|.|TRBV25-1
TGTGCCAGCAGTGCTTACAACACGCAGTATTTT
CASSAYNTQYF
>.|TRBJ2-1|11|few|TRBV30
TGTGCCTGGAGTATCTACAATGAGCAGTTCTTC
CAWSIYNEQFF
>TRBD1|TRBJ2-7|16|.|TRBV5-1
TGCGCCAGCAGCTTGGTCTTTGCGGGACAGGGAGGCGAGCAGTACTTC
CASSLVFAGQGGEQYF
>TRBD1|TRBJ1-2|14|.|TRBV30
TGTGCCTGGAGTCCCCCCGACAGGGACTATGGCTACACCTTC
CAWSPPDRDYGYTF
>.|TRBJ2-1|13|few|TRBV30
TGTGCCTGGAGTAGGAACCGCGTCACTGAGCAGTTCTTC
CAWSRNRVTEQFF
>.|TRBJ1-5|15|.|TRBV18
TGTGCCAGCTCGGCCGAGGGGAATAGCAATCAGCCCCAGCATTTT
CASSAEGNSNQPQHF
>TRBD2|TRBJ2-1|13|.|TRBV7-8
TGTGCCAGCAGCTACACGGGACTAGTTCTGCAGTTCTTC
CASSYTGLVLQFF
>.|TRBJ2-3|12|.|TRBV29-1
TGCAGCGTTGTGTCGGGACAACATACGCAGTATTTT
CSVVSGQHTQYF
>.|TRBJ2-2|14|.|TRBV7-2
TGTGCCAGCAGCTTAGTTTGGGTAGCCGGGGAGCTGTTTTTT
CASSLVWVAGELFF
>TRBD1|TRBJ2-3|16|.|TRBV28
TGTGCCAGCAGTTCTGGACAGGGGGCAAGCACAGATACGCAGTATTTT
CASSSGQGASTDTQYF
>.|TRBJ2-3|15|.|TRBV18
TGTGCCAGCTCACCTCCCGGGACTAGCACAGATACGCAGTATTTT
CASSPPGTSTDTQYF
>.|TRBJ2-5|13|.|TRBV30
TGTGCCTGGAGTAGGGGCAGGGGAGAGACCCAGTACTTC
CAWSRGRGETQYF
>.|TRBJ1-2|12|.|TRBV25-1
TGTGCCAGCAGTGAATGGGACTATGGCTACACCTTC
CASSEWDYGYTF
>.|TRBJ2-5|14|.|TRBV4-3
TGCGCCAGCAGCCAAGAGGCCGGACTTGCGACCCAGTACTTC
CASSQEAGLATQYF
>.|TRBJ2-1|11|once|TRBV20-1
TGCAGTGCTAGAGAATACGGTGAGCAGTTCTTC
CSAREYGEQFF
>.|TRBJ2-5|14|.|TRBV7-2
TGTGCCAGCAGCTCCAATCCAATGTTCGAGACCCAGTACTTC
CASSSNPMFETQYF
>.|TRBJ2-7|16|.|TRBV28
TGTGCCAGCAGTTCTGGAGTCAGGAGAAGTCCCTACGAGCAGTACTTC
CASSSGVRRSPYEQYF
>.|TRBJ2-7|12|.|TRBV5-1
TGCGCCAGCAGCTTGGTCCCCTACGAGCAGTACTTC
CASSLVPYEQYF
>TRBD1|TRBJ1-1|16|.|TRBV30
TGTGCCTGGAGTGTTCGGACAGGGAGAATGAACACTGAAGCTTTCTTT
CAWSVRTGRMNTEAFF
>TRBD2|TRBJ2-3|15|.|TRBV7-9
TGTGCCAGCAGCTTAAAAGCGGGAGTCACAGATACGCAGTATTTT
CASSLKAGVTDTQYF
>TRBD1|TRBJ2-7|16|few|TRBV30
TGTGCCTGGAGTGTAGTATGGGGACAGGGAAACTACGAGCAGTACTTC
CAWSVVWGQGNYEQYF
>TRBD1|TRBJ1-6|13|.|TRBV7-9
TGTGCCAGCAGCTGGGACAGGGAAAGGCCCCTCCACTTT
CASSWDRERPLHF
>TRBD1|TRBJ2-7|14|.|TRBV7-9
TGTGCCAGCAGCTTAGAACAGGGGGGCTCCGAGCAGTACTTC
CASSLEQGGSEQYF
>.|TRBJ2-5|12|.|TRBV10-3
TGTGCCATCAGTGAACAAGAAGAGACCCAGTACTTC
CAISEQEETQYF
>.|TRBJ1-1|13|.|TRBV29-1
TGCAGCTCGGACGGGGCCGCGAACACTGAAGCTTTCTTT
CSSDGAANTEAFF
>TRBD1|TRBJ2-5|15|.|TRBV18
TGTGCCAGCTCACCACGACCGGACAGGATGGAGACCCAGTACTTC
CASSPRPDRMETQYF
>.|TRBJ1-1|14|few|TRBV10-3
TGTGCCATCAGTTCGAAAGGGTTGGACACTGAAGCTTTCTTT
CAISSKGLDTEAFF
>TRBD1|TRBJ1-5|16|.|TRBV30
TGTGCCTGGAGTAGACAGGGGGCTATGAGCAATCAGCCCCAGCATTTT
CAWSRQGAMSNQPQHF
>.|TRBJ2-1|11|.|TRBV20-1
TGCAGTGCTAGAGAGCTCGATGAGCAGTTCTTC
CSARELDEQFF
>TRBD1|TRBJ2-6|17|few|TRBV29-1
TGCAGCGTTGATACAGGGACAGGATACTCTGGGGCCAACGTCCTGACTTTC
CSVDTGTGYSGANVLTF
>.|TRBJ1-6|14|.|TRBV30
TGTGCCTGGAGTCCCGGGGGGCGGGTTTCACCCCTCCACTTT
CAWSPGGRVSPLHF
>.|TRBJ1-1|12|.|TRBV7-9
TGTGCCAGCAGGCCAACAGGAACTGAAGCTTTCTTT
CASRPTGTEAFF
>.|TRBJ2-5|14|few|TRBV30
TGTGCCTGGAGTGTACTTCGACTAGAAGAGACCCAGTACTTC
CAWSVLRLEETQYF
>.|TRBJ2-6|16|.|TRBV11-2
TGTGCCAGCAGTCGTCAGTGGACTGCTGGGGCCAACGTCCTGACTTTC
CASSRQWTAGANVLTF
>.|TRBJ2-1|13|few|TRBV28
TGTGCCAGCAGCTGGGACTCCGGGGGAGAGCAGTTCTTC
CASSWDSGGEQFF
>.|TRBJ1-1|16|.|TRBV9
TGTGCCAGCAGCGTAGGACACCAAGCTATAAACACTGAAGCTTTCTTT
CASSVGHQAINTEAFF
>TRBD2|TRBJ2-1|17|few|TRBV14
TGTGCCAGCAGCCCCGGGACTAGCGGAGGCCCCTACAATGAGCAGTTCTTC
CASSPGTSGGPYNEQFF
>TRBD2|TRBJ2-3|17|.|TRBV9
TGTGCCAGCAGCGTAGCTCCGAGCGGGGGGGCCGGTGATACGCAGTATTTT
CASSVAPSGGAGDTQYF
>TRBD1|TRBJ2-5|12|.|TRBV29-1
TGCAGCGGCGGGACAGGGGGAGAGACCCAGTACTTC
CSGGTGGETQYF